Each of the 6 T cell receptor beta chains below was sequenced from the same sample in a study of Tregs in tolerant kidney transplant recipients (dated by TCRdb to between 2017 and 2020). Sample time point, as interpreted from the label and publication: blood sample drawn before combined kidney and bone marrow transplant. The library was produced with the immunoSEQ multiplex PCR assay. TCRdb retrieved this table from immuneACCESS and kept in-frame rearrangements only. Not all clones are present; in checked studies, unresolved V genes account for under half, and no reason is known for the remainder. This sample's table lists roughly 48,000 clones. The ten largest clonotypes hold 0.85% of the sample. Here the sequenced sample was CD4+ T cells from blood, taken before the transplant. The receptor source for this set is a human donor who received a combined kidney and bone marrow transplant.

A remark on this clone: Coverage ceases 3 residues before the CDR3 finishes, and the germline J gene fills in the end. The rearrangement joins TRBV20-1 to TRBJ2-7; D possibly corresponds to TRBD1 (6 bases). The germline V gene encodes CDR1 DFQATT and CDR2 SNEGSKA (reference sequence). The V end lost 2 bases, the J end lost 2 bases, and 13 bases lay between the germline ends. The CDR3 consists of 14 residues. CDR3 amino acids: CSARNRDTAYEQYF. CDR3 DNA, as far as it was read: TGCAGTGCTAGAAACCGGGACACCGCCTACGAG.

Turning to this clone: The read ends 3 residues shy of where the CDR3 ends; the end is completed using the germline J gene. The chain uses TRBV20-1 and TRBJ2-5; 7 bases align to TRBD1. Germline CDR1 is DFQATT and CDR2 is SNEGSKA (reference sequence). The CDR3 loop spans 13 amino acids. V trimming: 4 bases; J trimming: 1 base; junction bases outside the gene matches: 3. The sequenced part of the CDR3 DNA is TGCAGTGCTATAGACAGGGTCCAAGAGACC. Its protein product is CSAIDRVQET. The whole CDR3 region reads CSAIDRVQETQYF.

Turning to this clone: The read terminates 3 residues before the CDR3 end, so the remaining end is supplied by the germline J gene. This rearrangement joins TRBV2 to TRBJ1-1; possibly TRBD1 for D (6 bases). Deletions cut 8 bases from V and 4 bases from J, with 17 bases between. CDR3 length: 14 residues. CDR1 and CDR2 (germline): SNHLY, FYNNEI. Partial CDR3 DNA: TGTGCCAGCGCCCTAGGAGGGGGAACCACTGAA. It encodes CASALGGGTTE. The entire CDR3 is CASALGGGTTEAFF.

As concerns this clone: The sequenced fragment ends 3 residues before the CDR3 boundary, so the rest is inferred from the germline J gene. The chain uses TRBV5-1 and TRBJ2-7, with D maybe TRBD1 (5 bases). Trimming took off 2 bases at V and 1 base at J, with 7 bases between the two ends. The CDR3 totals 13 residues. Looked up from germline, CDR1 is SGHRS and CDR2 is YFSETQ. CDR3 protein: CASSFWTSYEQYF. Partial CDR3 DNA: TGCGCCAGCAGCTTCTGGACATCCTACGAG.

On this clone itself: The read comes to an end 3 residues before the CDR3 does, leaving the germline J gene to fill in the end. The chain couples TRBV5-1 to TRBJ2-7, with a weak D call TRBD2 (6 bases). Trimming took 0 bases from V and 0 from J, leaving 19 bases between them. The CDR3 is made up of 18 amino acids. Germline CDR1 SGHRS, CDR2 YFSETQ. The CDR3 DNA, read in part, is TGCGCCAGCAGCTTGGTCGGCGGGAAAGTCCTGAGCTCCTACGAG. Translating gives CASSLVGGKVLSSYE. The full CDR3 reads CASSLVGGKVLSSYEQYF.

A note on this clone: The read gets to within 3 residues of the CDR3 end, and the germline J gene fills in the rest. The chain combines TRBV18 with TRBJ2-1, with D unresolved. Germline V lookup: CDR1 KGHSH, CDR2 LQKENI. CDR3 size: 13 residues. V lost 6 bases, J lost 4 bases, and 10 bases lay in between. The sequenced CDR3 bases are TGTGCCAGCTCCCCCCCCGGGTACAATGAG. Amino acids: CASSPPGYNE. The full CDR3 reads CASSPPGYNEQFF.